The following is a T cell receptor beta chain sequence with its context. In the study's own analysis: Nucleated cell counts were estimated from reference gene primer amplification. Here immunoSEQ multiplex PCR was the method, and the copy in TCRdb shows in-frame clones only, minus some. V and J calls and clone size follow that table, whereas D and trimming were derived from the DNA. The table has nearly 350,000 clones, around nine tenths seen once; the top ten hold around 3.5%. The sample belongs to a study of blood T cell repertoires in COVID-19. Study background: Whether acute or convalescent, the COVID-19 samples came from the United States, Italy and Spain.

Germline CDR1 GTSNPN, CDR2 SVGIG (reference sequence). The CDR3 runs to 13 residues. V shed 5 bases and J shed 2 bases, with 10 bases lying between them. This sequence was found in a woman in her late teens or twenties who had recovered from COVID-19. Sequencing was done on a sample of peripheral blood. V usage is TRBV30 and J usage is TRBJ1-5; tentatively, D is TRBD1 (5 bases). The CDR3 is CAWQGSGNQPQHF. The CDR3, as DNA: TGTGCCTGGCAGGGTTCGGGCAATCAGCCCCAGCATTTT.